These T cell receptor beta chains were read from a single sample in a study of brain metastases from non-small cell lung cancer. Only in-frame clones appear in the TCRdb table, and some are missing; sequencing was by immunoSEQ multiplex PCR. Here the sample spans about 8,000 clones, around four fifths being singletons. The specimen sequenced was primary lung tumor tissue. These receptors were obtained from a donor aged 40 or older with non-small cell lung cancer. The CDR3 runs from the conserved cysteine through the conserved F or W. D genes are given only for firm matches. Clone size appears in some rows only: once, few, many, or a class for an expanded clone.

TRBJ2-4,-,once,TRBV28,CASSSPRDEGDGDIQYF,TGTGCCAGCAGTTCCCCCCGAGACGAGGGCGACGGGGACATTCAGTACTTC
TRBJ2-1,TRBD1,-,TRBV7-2,CASLRTGFTYNEQFF,TGTGCCAGCCTTAGGACAGGATTCACCTACAATGAGCAGTTCTTC
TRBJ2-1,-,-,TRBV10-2,CASRGSAYNEQFF,TGCGCCAGCAGGGGTAGCGCTTACAATGAGCAGTTCTTC
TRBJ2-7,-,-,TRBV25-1,CASSGTVSYEQYF,TGTGCCAGCAGTGGGACGGTATCCTACGAGCAGTACTTC
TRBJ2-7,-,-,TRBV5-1,CASSLVAGANEQYF,TGCGCCAGCAGCTTGGTGGCAGGGGCGAACGAGCAGTACTTC
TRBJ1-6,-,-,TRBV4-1,CASSQERGDSPLHF,TGCGCCAGCAGCCAAGAAAGAGGGGACTCACCCCTCCACTTT
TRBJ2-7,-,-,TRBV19,CASSIRVGGYEQYF,TGTGCCAGTAGCATCCGGGTCGGGGGCTACGAGCAGTACTTC
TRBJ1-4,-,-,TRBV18,CASSLRVEKLFF,TGTGCCAGCTCACTACGGGTCGAAAAACTGTTTTTT
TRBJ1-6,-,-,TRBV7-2,CASSPLGGSNSPLHF,TGTGCCAGCAGCCCCCTAGGTGGCAGCAATTCACCCCTCCACTTT
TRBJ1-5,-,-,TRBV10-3,CAISIDSEQPQHF,TGTGCCATCAGCATCGACAGTGAGCAGCCCCAGCATTTT
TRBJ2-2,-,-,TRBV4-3,CASSQETGTNTGELFF,TGCGCCAGCAGCCAAGAAACGGGGACGAACACCGGGGAGCTGTTTTTT
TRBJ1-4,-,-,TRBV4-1,CASSQVSGATNEKLFF,TGCGCCAGCAGCCAAGTTTCGGGGGCAACTAATGAAAAACTGTTTTTT
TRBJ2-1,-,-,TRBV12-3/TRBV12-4,CASSGGAGGAKFF,TGTGCCAGCAGTGGTGGGGCTGGGGGGGCAAAGTTCTTC
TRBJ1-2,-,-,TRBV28,CASSRSRDIYGYTF,TGTGCCAGCAGTCGTAGCCGGGACATCTATGGCTACACCTTC
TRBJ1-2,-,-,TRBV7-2,CVSSQYSGPRGYTF,TGTGTCAGCAGCCAATACAGTGGCCCTAGGGGCTACACCTTC
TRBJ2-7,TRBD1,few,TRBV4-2,CASSQDPGQGWDEQYF,TGTGCCAGCAGCCAAGATCCGGGACAGGGGTGGGACGAGCAGTACTTC
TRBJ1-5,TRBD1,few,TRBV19,CASRRQGGNQPQHF,TGTGCCAGTAGGCGACAGGGAGGCAATCAGCCCCAGCATTTT
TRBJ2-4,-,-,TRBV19,CASSTPGNIQYF,TGTGCCAGTAGTACTCCGGGAAACATTCAGTACTTC
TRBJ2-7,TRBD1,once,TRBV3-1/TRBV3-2,CASSQGVPGQGYYEQYF,TGTGCCAGCAGCCAAGGTGTACCGGGACAGGGATATTATGAGCAGTACTTC
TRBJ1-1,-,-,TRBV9,CASSSRDIEAFF,TGTGCCAGCAGCTCCCGGGACATTGAAGCTTTCTTT
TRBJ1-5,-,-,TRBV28,CASSYWSRINQPQHF,TGTGCCAGCAGTTATTGGTCCAGAATCAATCAGCCCCAGCATTTT
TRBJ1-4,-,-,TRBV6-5,CASSYSFSIGEKLFF,TGTGCCAGCAGTTACTCGTTCAGCATAGGGGAAAAACTGTTTTTT
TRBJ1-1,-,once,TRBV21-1,CASSKGTGGTEVFF,TGTGCCAGCAGCAAGGGGACAGGGGGAACGGAAGTTTTCTTT
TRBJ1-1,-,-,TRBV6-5,CASTIRGRETEAFF,TGTGCCAGCACCATTCGAGGGAGAGAAACTGAAGCTTTCTTT
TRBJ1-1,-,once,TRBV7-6,CASSWGQGLNTEAFF,TGTGCCAGCAGCTGGGGCCAGGGACTGAACACTGAAGCTTTCTTT
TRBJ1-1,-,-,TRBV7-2,CASSLDHTLLAEAFF,TGTGCCAGCAGCTTAGATCACACCCTGTTGGCTGAAGCTTTCTTT
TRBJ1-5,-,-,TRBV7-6,CASSLDGTANQPQHF,TGTGCCAGCAGCTTAGATGGTACAGCAAATCAGCCCCAGCATTTT
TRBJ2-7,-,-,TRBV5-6,CASSYRDGAYEQYF,TGTGCCAGCAGCTACCGGGACGGAGCCTACGAGCAGTACTTC
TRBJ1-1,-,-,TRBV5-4,CASSLWGDEGKTFF,TGTGCCAGCAGCTTGTGGGGGGACGAAGGTAAAACTTTCTTT
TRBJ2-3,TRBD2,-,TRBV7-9,CASSPRTSGGGQDTQYF,TGTGCCAGCAGCCCTAGGACTAGCGGGGGAGGGCAAGATACGCAGTATTTT
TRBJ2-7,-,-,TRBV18,CASSPSQLVYEQYF,TGTGCCAGCTCACCATCACAGTTAGTTTACGAGCAGTACTTC
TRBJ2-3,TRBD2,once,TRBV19,CVSRKGLAGGTDTQYF,TGTGTCAGTAGAAAGGGGCTAGCGGGGGGCACAGATACGCAGTATTTT
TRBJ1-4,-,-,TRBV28,CATWGGSNELFF,TGTGCCACCTGGGGGGGGTCCAACGAACTGTTTTTT
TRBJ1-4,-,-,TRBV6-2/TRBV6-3,CASSYSTEGEKLFF,TGTGCCAGCAGTTACTCGACGGAGGGAGAAAAACTGTTTTTT
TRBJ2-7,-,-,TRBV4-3,CASSQEGTGISYEQYF,TGCGCCAGCAGCCAGGAGGGTACAGGAATATCCTACGAGCAGTACTTC
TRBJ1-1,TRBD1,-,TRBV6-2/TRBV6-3,CASSHRGTGGTEAFF,TGTGCCAGCAGTCACCGCGGGACAGGGGGCACTGAAGCTTTCTTT
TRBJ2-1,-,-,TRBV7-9,CASSQQYNEQFF,TGTGCCAGCAGCCAACAGTACAATGAGCAGTTCTTC
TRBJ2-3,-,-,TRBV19,CASSPTRNTQYF,TGTGCCAGTAGCCCGACCCGAAATACGCAGTATTTT
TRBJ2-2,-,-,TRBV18,CASSPPDGELFF,TGTGCCAGCTCACCACCGGACGGGGAGCTGTTTTTT
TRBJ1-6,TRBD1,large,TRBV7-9,CASSLVDRRNSPLHF,TGTGCCAGCAGCTTAGTGGACAGGAGGAATTCACCCCTCCACTTT
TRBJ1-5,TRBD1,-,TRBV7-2,CASSTGGEYQPQHF,TGTGCTAGCAGCACAGGGGGGGAGTATCAGCCCCAGCATTTT
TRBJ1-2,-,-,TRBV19,CASSIDWDYGYTF,TGTGCCAGTAGTATAGATTGGGACTATGGCTACACCTTC
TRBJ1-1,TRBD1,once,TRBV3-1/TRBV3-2,CASSQWDRKNTEAFF,TGTGCCAGCAGCCAATGGGACAGAAAGAACACTGAAGCTTTCTTT
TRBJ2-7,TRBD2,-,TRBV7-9,CASSFSGGAEYEQYF,TGTGCCAGCAGCTTTAGCGGGGGCGCGGAGTACGAGCAGTACTTC
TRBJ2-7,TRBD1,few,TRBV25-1,CASSDAQGASGEQYF,TGTGCCAGCAGTGATGCACAGGGGGCATCGGGCGAGCAGTACTTC
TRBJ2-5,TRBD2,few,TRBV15,CATRGAGGKETQYF,TGTGCCACCAGGGGAGCGGGGGGGAAAGAGACCCAGTACTTC
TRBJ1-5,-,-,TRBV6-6,CASSWAQNQPQHF,TGTGCCAGCTCGTGGGCCCAAAATCAGCCCCAGCATTTT
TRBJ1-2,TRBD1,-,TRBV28,CASSLTTGGDGYTF,TGTGCCAGCAGTTTGACCACAGGGGGGGATGGCTACACCTTC